This TCR beta chain was recovered during a study of T cells in localized non-small cell lung cancer. Study-wide findings and caveats: It was uninvolved adjacent lung that showed the highest T cell clonality, exceeding tumor. In adjacent lung appeared a median around 56 of the top 100 tumor clones. Since sequencing was restricted to only one region of the tumor, intratumor heterogeneity remains a possibility.

Germline values: CDR1 SGHRS, CDR2 YFSETQ. Trimming cost V 2 bases and J 1 base; bases outside gene matches: 13. CDR3 length equals 19 residues. Generated by immunoSEQ multiplex PCR, the TCRdb table keeps only in-frame clones and is missing some. The profile shows tens of thousands of clones, approximately 88% of them singletons. This clone was observed a handful of times. Its antigen remains unidentified. The sequence came from a woman aged 40-69 years with stage I lung adenocarcinoma. J is TRBJ2-5 and V is TRBV5-1, with 11 bases matching TRBD2. The starting material was peripheral blood, obtained before any cancer treatment. CDR3 sequence: CASSFPSGRSLSSQETQYF. The CDR3 bases are TGCGCCAGCAGCTTCCCTAGCGGGAGGTCCCTCTCGAGCCAAGAGACCCAGTACTTC. Variable domain in full (rest from reference TRBV5-1 and TRBJ2-5): KAGVTQTPRYLIKTRGQQVTLSCSPISGHRSVSWYQQTPGQGLQFLFEYFSETQRNKGNFPGRFSGRQFSNSRSEMNVSTLELGDSALYLCASSFPSGRSLSSQETQYFGPGTRLLVL.